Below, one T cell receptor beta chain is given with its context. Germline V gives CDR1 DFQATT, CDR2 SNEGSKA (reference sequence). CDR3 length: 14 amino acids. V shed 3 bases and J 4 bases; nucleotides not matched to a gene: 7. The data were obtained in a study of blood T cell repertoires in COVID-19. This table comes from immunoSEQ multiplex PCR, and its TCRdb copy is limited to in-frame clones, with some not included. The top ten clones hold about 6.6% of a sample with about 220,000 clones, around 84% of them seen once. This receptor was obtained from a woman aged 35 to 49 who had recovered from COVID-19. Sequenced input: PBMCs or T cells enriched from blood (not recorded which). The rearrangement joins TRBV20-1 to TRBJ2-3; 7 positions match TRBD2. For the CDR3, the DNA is TGCAGTGCTAGTAAGGCGGGAGCACCAGATACGCAGTATTTT. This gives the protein CSASKAGAPDTQYF.